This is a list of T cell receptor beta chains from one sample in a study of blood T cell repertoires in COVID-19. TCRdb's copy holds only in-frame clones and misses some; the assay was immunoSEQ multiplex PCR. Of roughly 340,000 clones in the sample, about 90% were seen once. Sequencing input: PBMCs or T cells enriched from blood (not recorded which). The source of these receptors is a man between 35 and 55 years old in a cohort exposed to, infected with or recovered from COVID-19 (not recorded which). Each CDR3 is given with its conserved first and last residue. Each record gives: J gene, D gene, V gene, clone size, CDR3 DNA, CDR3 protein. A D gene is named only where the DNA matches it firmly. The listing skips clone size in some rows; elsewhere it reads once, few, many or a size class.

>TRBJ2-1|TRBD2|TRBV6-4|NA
TGTGCCAGCAGTGACTCGACTAGCGGCTACAATGAGCAGTTCTTC
CASSDSTSGYNEQFF
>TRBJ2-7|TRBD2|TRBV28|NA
TGTGCCAGCAGTTCGCTTCCGGGACTAGCGGGAGGTCCCCACGAGCAGTACTTC
CASSSLPGLAGGPHEQYF
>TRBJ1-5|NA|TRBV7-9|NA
TGTGCCAGCAGCTTAGCGGGGGGGAAAAGTCAGCCCCAGCATTTT
CASSLAGGKSQPQHF
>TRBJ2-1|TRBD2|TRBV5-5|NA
TGTGCCAGCAGCTTGGACCCGGGAGGGACCTACAATGAGCAGTTCTTC
CASSLDPGGTYNEQFF
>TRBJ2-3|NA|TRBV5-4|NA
TGTGCCAGCAGCACGCCCTCCCTGACAGTATCAGATACGCAGTATTTT
CASSTPSLTVSDTQYF
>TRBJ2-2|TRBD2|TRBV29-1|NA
TGCAGCGTGGAAGCGGGAACGAACACCGGGGAGCTGTTTTTT
CSVEAGTNTGELFF
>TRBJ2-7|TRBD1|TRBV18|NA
TGTGCCAGCTCCCCCGCGGGACAGGGGGGGTACGAGCAGTACTTC
CASSPAGQGGYEQYF
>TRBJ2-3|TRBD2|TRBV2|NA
TGTGCCAGCAGTATCGTAGCGGGACGGAGCACAGATACGCAGTATTTT
CASSIVAGRSTDTQYF
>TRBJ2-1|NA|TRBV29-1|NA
TGCAGCGTTGAAGGGTCAGCGGGCAACCCCTACAATGAGCAGTTCTTC
CSVEGSAGNPYNEQFF
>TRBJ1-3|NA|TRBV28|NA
TGTGCCACCGCCAGATACAGGCATGGAGGAAACACCATATATTTT
CATARYRHGGNTIYF
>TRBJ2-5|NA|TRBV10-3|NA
TGTGCCATCAGTGAGGGAGGGCGCGGAGAGACCCAGTACTTC
CAISEGGRGETQYF
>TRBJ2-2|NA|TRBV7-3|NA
TGTGCCAGCAGCTCGACTTTGAACACCGGGGAGCTGTTTTTT
CASSSTLNTGELFF
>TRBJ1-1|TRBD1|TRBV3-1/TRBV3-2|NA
TGTGCCAGCAGCCAAGATCACAGGGGGGGCGAAGCTTTCTTT
CASSQDHRGGEAFF
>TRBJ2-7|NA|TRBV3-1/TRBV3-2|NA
TGTGCCAGCAGCCTGTCAGGGGCCGAGCAGTACTTC
CASSLSGAEQYF
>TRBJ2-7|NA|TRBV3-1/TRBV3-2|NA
TGTGCCAGCAGCCTTGGACTGGGGGGACGGGAGCAGTACTTC
CASSLGLGGREQYF
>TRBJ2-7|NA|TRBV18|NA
TGTGCCAGCTCACCACCGAGTCTAGCTCCTTACGAGCAGTACTTC
CASSPPSLAPYEQYF
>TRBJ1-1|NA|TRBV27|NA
TGTGCCAGCAGTTTATCGAGCATCATGAACACTGAAGCTTTCTTT
CASSLSSIMNTEAFF
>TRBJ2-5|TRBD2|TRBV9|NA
TGTGCCAGCAGCGTAGGAACCCGGGGGGGTGGACAAGAGACCCAGTACTTC
CASSVGTRGGGQETQYF
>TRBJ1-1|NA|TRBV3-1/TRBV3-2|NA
TGTGCCAGCAGCCGATCAGGTACGTCTGAAGCTTTCTTT
CASSRSGTSEAFF
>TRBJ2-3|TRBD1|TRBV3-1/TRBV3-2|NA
TGTGCCAGCAGCCGGGACAGGAGAAGCACAGATACGCAGTATTTT
CASSRDRRSTDTQYF
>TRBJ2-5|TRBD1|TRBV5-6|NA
TGTGCCAGCAGCTTTCCCGGGACAGGCGAGACCCAGTACTTC
CASSFPGTGETQYF
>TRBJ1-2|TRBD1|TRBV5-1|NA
TGCGCCAGCTCCCCCGGGACAGCAACCTATGGCTACACCTTC
CASSPGTATYGYTF
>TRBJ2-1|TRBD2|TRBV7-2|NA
TGTGCCAGCAGCTTACAGCGCCTAGCGGGAGGGCCTAGTAGAAATGAGCAGTTCTTC
CASSLQRLAGGPSRNEQFF
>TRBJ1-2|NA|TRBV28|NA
TGTGCCAGCAGTTTATTTGGGGGCGCGAATGGCTACACCTTC
CASSLFGGANGYTF
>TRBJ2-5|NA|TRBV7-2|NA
TGTGCCAGCAGCTTATTTCCAGGCGAGACCCAGTACTTC
CASSLFPGETQYF
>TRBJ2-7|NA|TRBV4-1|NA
TGCGCCAGCAGCCAAGAACGTAGATACCCGTTGCCCTACGAGCAGTACTTC
CASSQERRYPLPYEQYF
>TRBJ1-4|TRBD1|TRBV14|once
TGTGCCAGCAGCCCCAGGGGGGCAACTAATGAAAAACTGTTTTTT
CASSPRGATNEKLFF
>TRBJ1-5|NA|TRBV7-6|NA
TGTGCCAGCAGCTTAGCGGCGGTCAATCAGCCCCAGCATTTT
CASSLAAVNQPQHF
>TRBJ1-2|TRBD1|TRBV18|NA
TGTGCCAGCTCACCCGGACAGGGGGCCTCCTATGGCTACACCTTC
CASSPGQGASYGYTF
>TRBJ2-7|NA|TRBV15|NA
TGTGCCACCAGCAGAGTAGCGGTGGTCTCCTACGAGCAGTACTTC
CATSRVAVVSYEQYF
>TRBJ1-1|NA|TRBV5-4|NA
TGTGCCAGCCGCGTCTCTAGGGGAGGTACTGAAGCTTTCTTT
CASRVSRGGTEAFF